These T cell receptor beta chains were read from a single sample in a study of T cell responses to AZD1222 COVID-19 vaccine. Here immunoSEQ multiplex PCR was the method, and the copy in TCRdb shows in-frame clones only, minus some. Here the sample spans some 110,000 clones, roughly 87% being singletons. The material was peripheral blood, obtained on day 0 of AZD1222 vaccination. These receptors all stem from an adult in good health. Both conserved end residues are part of each CDR3. The order of the fields is D gene, V gene, clone size, J gene, CDR3 DNA, CDR3 protein. A D gene is named only where the DNA matches it firmly. Expanded clones are given a class, and other clones once, few, many or no size at all.

D gene: TRBD2; V gene: TRBV6-6; clone size: NA; J gene: TRBJ2-3; CDR3 DNA: TGTGCCAGCAGTTACTCTTTCAGCGGGGGCACAGATACGCAGTATTTT; CDR3 protein: CASSYSFSGGTDTQYF
D gene: TRBD1; V gene: TRBV7-9; clone size: NA; J gene: TRBJ1-1; CDR3 DNA: TGTGCCAGCCTGGCCCGACAGGGCGCGAACACTGAAGCTTTCTTT; CDR3 protein: CASLARQGANTEAFF
D gene: TRBD2; V gene: TRBV7-9; clone size: NA; J gene: TRBJ2-3; CDR3 DNA: TGTGCCAGCAGCTTACGCGCCTCTAGCGGGGGCACAGATACGCAGTATTTT; CDR3 protein: CASSLRASSGGTDTQYF
D gene: TRBD1; V gene: TRBV9; clone size: NA; J gene: TRBJ1-1; CDR3 DNA: TGTGCCAGCAGCGTAGACACAGGGGACAACACTGAAGCTTTCTTT; CDR3 protein: CASSVDTGDNTEAFF
D gene: NA; V gene: TRBV28; clone size: NA; J gene: TRBJ2-2; CDR3 DNA: TGTGCCATCCGAAGAGTTGGGAACACCGGGGAGCTGTTTTTT; CDR3 protein: CAIRRVGNTGELFF
D gene: NA; V gene: TRBV27; clone size: once; J gene: TRBJ1-6; CDR3 DNA: TGTGCCAGCAACACAGGGACCTCACCCCTCCACTTT; CDR3 protein: CASNTGTSPLHF
D gene: NA; V gene: TRBV19; clone size: NA; J gene: TRBJ2-5; CDR3 DNA: TGTGCCAGTAGTATAGGGGGGGTCTTAGAAGAGACCCAGTACTTC; CDR3 protein: CASSIGGVLEETQYF
D gene: NA; V gene: TRBV24-1; clone size: once; J gene: TRBJ1-5; CDR3 DNA: TGTGCCACCAGTGGACAGCAGCATAGCAATCAGCCCCAGCATTTT; CDR3 protein: CATSGQQHSNQPQHF
D gene: NA; V gene: TRBV2; clone size: NA; J gene: TRBJ2-5; CDR3 DNA: TGTGCCAGCACCGAAGGGGGAGAGACCCAGTACTTC; CDR3 protein: CASTEGGETQYF
D gene: NA; V gene: TRBV7-9; clone size: NA; J gene: TRBJ1-1; CDR3 DNA: TGTGCCAGCACGCGGGGACTGAACACTGAAGCTTTCTTT; CDR3 protein: CASTRGLNTEAFF
D gene: TRBD1; V gene: TRBV28; clone size: NA; J gene: TRBJ1-6; CDR3 DNA: TGTGCCAGCAGTAAGGACAGGGCGGACTATAATTCACCCCTCCACTTT; CDR3 protein: CASSKDRADYNSPLHF
D gene: NA; V gene: TRBV28; clone size: NA; J gene: TRBJ1-6; CDR3 DNA: TGTGCCAGCAGTTTACCAAATTCACCCCTCCACTTT; CDR3 protein: CASSLPNSPLHF
D gene: NA; V gene: TRBV19; clone size: NA; J gene: TRBJ2-1; CDR3 DNA: TGTGCCAGTAGTATAGGGGTGGGAAATGAGCAGTTCTTC; CDR3 protein: CASSIGVGNEQFF
D gene: TRBD1; V gene: TRBV19; clone size: NA; J gene: TRBJ1-1; CDR3 DNA: TGTGCCAGTAAGGTGACAGGGCGGACTGTGAACACTGAAGCTTTCTTT; CDR3 protein: CASKVTGRTVNTEAFF
D gene: TRBD1; V gene: TRBV29-1; clone size: NA; J gene: TRBJ2-7; CDR3 DNA: TGCAGCGTTTTCGGCAAACAGGGGCGGACCTACGAGCAGTACTTC; CDR3 protein: CSVFGKQGRTYEQYF
D gene: NA; V gene: TRBV19; clone size: NA; J gene: TRBJ2-1; CDR3 DNA: TGTGCCAGTAGTATCGACGGGAGCTCCTACAATGAGCAGTTCTTC; CDR3 protein: CASSIDGSSYNEQFF
D gene: NA; V gene: TRBV5-1; clone size: NA; J gene: TRBJ2-3; CDR3 DNA: TGCGCCAGCAGCTTGGTTTCGGGATTATTCACAGATACGCAGTATTTT; CDR3 protein: CASSLVSGLFTDTQYF
D gene: TRBD1; V gene: TRBV28; clone size: NA; J gene: TRBJ1-5; CDR3 DNA: TGTGCCAGCAGCCCTCCCGGACCACCCAGGGGGGGAAGCAATCAGCCCCAGCATTTT; CDR3 protein: CASSPPGPPRGGSNQPQHF
D gene: NA; V gene: TRBV7-6; clone size: NA; J gene: TRBJ1-1; CDR3 DNA: TGTGCCAGCAGCCGCCTAGGGGGGGGGTCTGAAGCTTTCTTT; CDR3 protein: CASSRLGGGSEAFF
D gene: NA; V gene: TRBV5-1; clone size: NA; J gene: TRBJ1-2; CDR3 DNA: TGCGCCAGCAACGGGGGCTATGGCTACACCTTC; CDR3 protein: CASNGGYGYTF
D gene: TRBD2; V gene: TRBV5-6; clone size: NA; J gene: TRBJ2-1; CDR3 DNA: TGTGCCAGCAGCTTACTAGCGGGAGTTTCTAGGGATGAGCAGTTCTTC; CDR3 protein: CASSLLAGVSRDEQFF
D gene: TRBD1; V gene: TRBV6-1; clone size: NA; J gene: TRBJ1-4; CDR3 DNA: TGTGCCAGCAGTGAAAAAGGGACAGGGGGCATATTATCTAATGAAAAACTGTTTTTT; CDR3 protein: CASSEKGTGGILSNEKLFF
D gene: TRBD1; V gene: TRBV28; clone size: NA; J gene: TRBJ1-5; CDR3 DNA: TGTGCCAGCAGCCCAAACGACAGGGATGGTCGGCCCCAGCATTTT; CDR3 protein: CASSPNDRDGRPQHF
D gene: TRBD2; V gene: TRBV2; clone size: NA; J gene: TRBJ2-5; CDR3 DNA: TGTGCCAGCACTGAAAGGGGAGGGGTAGAGACCCAGTACTTC; CDR3 protein: CASTERGGVETQYF
D gene: TRBD1; V gene: TRBV28; clone size: once; J gene: TRBJ1-2; CDR3 DNA: TGTGCCAGCAGTTCTCCAGGAGACAGGGGCGGCGGCTATGGCTACACCTTC; CDR3 protein: CASSSPGDRGGGYGYTF
D gene: TRBD2; V gene: TRBV5-6; clone size: NA; J gene: TRBJ2-2; CDR3 DNA: TGTGCCAGCAGCCCGTCTCACCCCAGCGGGGGGGCCGCCGGGGAGCTGTTTTTT; CDR3 protein: CASSPSHPSGGAAGELFF
D gene: TRBD1; V gene: TRBV25-1; clone size: NA; J gene: TRBJ2-2; CDR3 DNA: TGTGCCAGCAGTGAATATTCCCAGGGGACAGGGGGTTTCGGGGAGCTGTTTTTT; CDR3 protein: CASSEYSQGTGGFGELFF
D gene: TRBD1; V gene: TRBV4-1; clone size: NA; J gene: TRBJ1-2; CDR3 DNA: TGCGCCAGCAGCCAAAGGGCCACCTGGACAGGGAGCTATGGCTACACCTTC; CDR3 protein: CASSQRATWTGSYGYTF
D gene: NA; V gene: TRBV7-9; clone size: NA; J gene: TRBJ1-2; CDR3 DNA: TGTGCCAGCAGTTCCACGGGGGTAGGGGGCTACACCTTC; CDR3 protein: CASSSTGVGGYTF
D gene: NA; V gene: TRBV9; clone size: NA; J gene: TRBJ1-1; CDR3 DNA: TGTGCCAGCAGCTCCCCGACCTCAATGAACACTGAAGCTTTCTTT; CDR3 protein: CASSSPTSMNTEAFF
D gene: NA; V gene: TRBV20-1; clone size: NA; J gene: TRBJ1-2; CDR3 DNA: TGCAGTGCTAGTGATCCGAACTATGGCTACACCTTC; CDR3 protein: CSASDPNYGYTF
D gene: TRBD1; V gene: TRBV29-1; clone size: NA; J gene: TRBJ1-3; CDR3 DNA: TGCAGCGCCGCCGGGACAGGGGGCGATCGCTCTGGAAACACCATATATTTT; CDR3 protein: CSAAGTGGDRSGNTIYF
D gene: NA; V gene: TRBV20-1; clone size: NA; J gene: TRBJ1-1; CDR3 DNA: TGCAGTGCTAGAAGGGGGGTTACTTTCTTT; CDR3 protein: CSARRGVTFF
D gene: NA; V gene: TRBV6-1; clone size: NA; J gene: TRBJ2-1; CDR3 DNA: TGTGCCAGCCGGCCCAATGAGCAGTTCTTC; CDR3 protein: CASRPNEQFF
D gene: TRBD1; V gene: TRBV19; clone size: NA; J gene: TRBJ2-1; CDR3 DNA: TGTGCCAGTAGTATGACAGGGGTGCCCTACAATGAGCAGTTCTTC; CDR3 protein: CASSMTGVPYNEQFF